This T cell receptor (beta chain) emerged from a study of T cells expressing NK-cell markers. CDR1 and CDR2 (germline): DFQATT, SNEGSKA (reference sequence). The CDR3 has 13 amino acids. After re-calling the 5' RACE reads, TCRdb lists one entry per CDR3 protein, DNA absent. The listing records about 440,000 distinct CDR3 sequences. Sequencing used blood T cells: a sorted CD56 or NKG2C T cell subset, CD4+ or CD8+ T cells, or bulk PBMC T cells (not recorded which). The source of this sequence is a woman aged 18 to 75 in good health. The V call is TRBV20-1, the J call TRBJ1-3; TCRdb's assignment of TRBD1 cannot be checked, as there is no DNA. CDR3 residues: CSARTGSGNTIYF.